These 28 T cell receptor beta chains originate from one sample sequenced in a study of shared clonotypes between healthy human individuals. Profiling relied on immunoSEQ multiplex PCR, and the TCRdb table lists in-frame clones only, not all of them. This table has 1.5 million to 2.5 million clones, 85% to 95% appearing once. Naive-designated CD8 cells lacked CD45RO, were positively enriched for CCR7, and omitted terminally differentiated effector memory CD45RA+ cells. The material sequenced was naive CD8+ T cells sorted from blood. The origin of the receptors is a man between 18 and 35 years old in good health.

This clone was observed a few times. The same CDR3 is also encoded by other DNA sequences in this sample. V usage is TRBV4-1 and J usage is TRBJ2-7; no clear D gene. Trimming left V 2 bases short and J 3 bases short, with 8 bases between. Germline assignment: CDR1 MGHRA and CDR2 YSYEKL. The CDR3 spans 13 residues. CDR3 bases: TGCGCCAGCAGCCAATCGTATGGCTACGAGCAGTACTTC. The encoded protein is CASSQSYGYEQYF.

The V call is TRBV7-8, the J call TRBJ2-3; tentatively, D is TRBD2 (6 bases). Germline V gene data show CDR1 as SGHVS and CDR2 as FQNEAQ. This CDR3 has 15 amino acids. Trimming removed 5 bases from V and 2 bases from J, with 14 bases in between. The CDR3 DNA reads as TGTGCCAGCAGCGCGTCCGGGACTTTCACAGATACGCAGTATTTT. It codes for CASSASGTFTDTQYF.

The J gene is TRBJ2-7, the V gene TRBV5-4; TRBD2 matches 10 bases. V gave up 3 bases and J gave up 5 bases; unmatched junction bases: 5. The CDR3 is made up of 14 amino acids. Germline loops: CDR1 SGHNT, CDR2 YYREEE (reference sequence). The CDR3 sequence is CASSYSGRTDEQYF. For the CDR3, the DNA is TGTGCCAGCAGCTATAGCGGGAGGACAGACGAGCAGTACTTC.

This clone appeared once. The genes are TRBV11-2 and TRBJ1-2; D might be TRBD1 (6 bases). The CDR3 has 15 residues. Germline V gives CDR1 SGHAT, CDR2 FQNNGV. V was shortened by 5 bases and J by 4 bases, with 17 bases between the two germline ends. CDR3 DNA: TGTGCCAGCAGCGTCGGTAGGGGGAACTTCTATGGCTACACCTTC. As protein: CASSVGRGNFYGYTF.

This clone was seen once. This chain links TRBV6-5 with TRBJ2-7, with 10 bases matching TRBD2. The CDR3 runs 16 residues. With 2 bases clipped from V and 6 bases from J, the junction kept 10 bases outside the gene matches. Germline CDR1 is MNHEY and CDR2 is SVGAGI. CDR3: CASSYESGGARGEQYF. The CDR3 DNA is TGTGCCAGCAGTTACGAAAGCGGGGGGGCTCGGGGCGAGCAGTACTTC.

The gene calls are TRBV5-1 and TRBJ2-7; the match to TRBD1 covers 8 bases. After removal of 1 base from V and 0 bases from J, the junction contained 9 bases not matched to a gene. The germline V gene has CDR1 SGHRS and CDR2 YFSETQ. CDR3 length: 17 amino acids. The CDR3 nucleotides are TGCGCCAGCAGCTTGTCTCGGACAGGGATTTCCTCCTACGAGCAGTACTTC. This translates into CASSLSRTGISSYEQYF. Supplemented by reference TRBV5-1 and TRBJ2-7, the full variable domain reads KAGVTQTPRYLIKTRGQQVTLSCSPISGHRSVSWYQQTPGQGLQFLFEYFSETQRNKGNFPGRFSGRQFSNSRSEMNVSTLELGDSALYLCASSLSRTGISSYEQYFGPGTRLTVT.

The CDR3: CASSWRGGDYNEQFF. Written as DNA, the CDR3 is TGTGCCAGCAGCTGGCGAGGGGGGGACTACAATGAGCAGTTCTTC. The chain links TRBV5-4 to TRBJ2-1; a possible D gene is TRBD2 (7 bases). CDR1 and CDR2 (germline): SGHNT, YYREEE (reference sequence). With 3 bases removed from V and 3 bases from J, the gap between germline ends came to 13 bases. CDR3 length: 15 residues.

A note on this clone: Within the sample, other DNA sequences also encode this same CDR3. CDR3 in DNA: TGTGCCAGCAGCTTAGGCCTGAACTATGGCTACACCTTC. It translates to CASSLGLNYGYTF. The chain joins TRBV7-9 to TRBJ1-2; D not resolved. Germline V gene lookup returns CDR1 SEHNR and CDR2 FQNEAQ (reference sequence). Deletions cut 1 base from V and 2 bases from J, with 5 bases between. The CDR3 has 13 amino acids.

The chain has TRBV7-8 and TRBJ2-5, with a possible D match to TRBD2 (6 bases). There are 15 residues in the CDR3. CDR1 and CDR2 (germline): SGHVS, FQNEAQ. V lost 0 bases to trimming and J lost 4 bases, with 12 bases between them. CDR3 coding DNA: TGTGCCAGCAGCTTAGCGGGAGGAAGAAGAGAGACCCAGTACTTC. Its translation is CASSLAGGRRETQYF. The full variable domain, rest sourced from reference TRBV7-8 and TRBJ2-5, is GAGVSQSPRYKVAKRGQDVALRCDPISGHVSLFWYQQALGQGPEFLTYFQNEAQLDKSGLPSDRFFAERPEGSVSTLKIQRTQQEDSAVYLCASSLAGGRRETQYFGPGTRLLVL.

Worth noting for this clone: Other DNA sequences in this specimen translate into the identical CDR3. J is TRBJ2-3 and V is TRBV5-6, with TRBD1 identical over 10 bases. The V gene's germline CDR1 is SGHDT and CDR2 YYEEEE. The V gene end was trimmed by 5 bases and the J gene end by 5 bases; junction bases not matched to a gene: 11. This CDR3 region has 16 residues. The chain's CDR3 is CASSPLGTGALDTQYF. The CDR3 nucleotides are TGTGCCAGCAGTCCGCTAGGGACAGGGGCCTTAGATACGCAGTATTTT.

Regarding this clone: Other DNA sequences in the sample encode the same CDR3. This sequence joins TRBV28 and TRBJ2-7; tentative D call: TRBD2 (6 bases). The CDR3 is 14 residues long. Germline V gives CDR1 MDHEN, CDR2 SYDVKM. Trimming took 2 bases from V and 0 from J, leaving 8 bases between them. The CDR3 bases are TGTGCCAGCAGTTTAGGGGACTTCTCCTACGAGCAGTACTTC. Encoded protein: CASSLGDFSYEQYF.

In its sample, this clone was seen once. This chain links TRBV6-7 with TRBJ1-1, with 7 bases aligning to TRBD1. TRBV6-7 is filed as an ORF, its function uncertain. V lost 0 bases, J lost 0 bases, and 4 bases stayed unmatched. There are 16 residues in the CDR3. CDR3 DNA sequence: TGTGCCAGCAGTTACTCACAGACAGGGCTGAACACTGAAGCTTTCTTT. The encoded protein is CASSYSQTGLNTEAFF.

The CDR3 nucleotides are TGTGCCAGCAGCTTTCTAGGTATTAAAAACATTCAGTACTTC. It specifies CASSFLGIKNIQYF. The chain is built from TRBV11-2 and TRBJ2-4; D gene ambiguous. There are 14 residues in the CDR3. Trimming pared 3 bases from V and 4 bases from J, leaving 10 bases between. The V gene's germline CDR1 is SGHAT and CDR2 FQNNGV.

This clone was counted once. This sequence joins TRBV5-8 and TRBJ2-1; D gene unclear. This CDR3 is built from 15 residues. V shed 4 bases and J shed 3 bases, with 14 bases lying between them. Germline CDR1 SGHTS, CDR2 YDEGEE. In DNA form, the CDR3 reads TGTGCCAGCAGCGACTCCCCTGACGACTACAATGAGCAGTTCTTC. Protein: CASSDSPDDYNEQFF.

In regard to this clone: Other DNA sequences of this sample code for an identical CDR3. V is TRBV6-5 and J is TRBJ1-2; the D is unclear. CDR3 length equals 13 residues. The ends were cut back, 0 bases at V and 6 bases at J, with 8 bases in the middle. Germline V CDR1 and CDR2: MNHEY, SVGAGI. The CDR3 sequence is CASSYSRADGYTF. Here the CDR3 DNA reads TGTGCCAGCAGTTACTCGCGGGCAGATGGCTACACCTTC.

The J gene is TRBJ2-5, the V gene TRBV7-6; D is unresolved. This CDR3 region has 13 residues. Germline V gene data show CDR1 as SGHVS and CDR2 as FNYEAQ. Trimming pared 5 bases from V and 2 bases from J, leaving 9 bases between. The CDR3 DNA is TGTGCCAGCAGCCCCCAAGGTCAAGAGACCCAGTACTTC. The encoded protein is CASSPQGQETQYF.

The chain employs TRBV4-3 and TRBJ2-2; D is possibly TRBD2 (6 bases). The germline V and J ends were trimmed by 2 bases and 4 bases, with 14 bases remaining between them. The CDR3 is made up of 16 amino acids. Germline assignment: CDR1 LGHNA and CDR2 YSLEER. CDR3 DNA sequence: TGCGCCAGCAGCCAACGCCAGGGACTCTCCACCGGGGAGCTGTTTTTT. Residues: CASSQRQGLSTGELFF.

The CDR3 DNA is TGTGCCACCAGCAGAGATCTAGGGACAGGGATATATGGCTACACCTTC. It translates to CATSRDLGTGIYGYTF. This chain uses TRBV15 with TRBJ1-2, with TRBD1 matching 9 bases. The CDR3 is 16 residues long. V trimming: 0 bases; J trimming: 5 bases; junction bases outside the gene matches: 7. Germline loops: CDR1 LNHNV, CDR2 YYDKDF (reference sequence). Combining the CDR3 with reference TRBV15 and TRBJ1-2 gives the whole variable domain DAMVIQNPRYQVTQFGKPVTLSCSQTLNHNVMYWYQQKSSQAPKLLFHYYDKDFNNEADTPDNFQSRRPNTSFCFLDIRSPGLGDTAMYLCATSRDLGTGIYGYTFGSGTRLTVV.

About this clone itself: Other DNA sequences from this sample encode an identical CDR3 as well. This chain uses TRBV27 with TRBJ2-7; D perhaps matches TRBD2 (5 bases). Looked up from germline, CDR1 is MNHEY and CDR2 is SMNVEV (reference sequence). Trimming pared 6 bases from V and 0 bases from J, leaving 9 bases between. CDR3 length: 13 residues. The chain's CDR3 is CASSRGLSYEQYF. The CDR3 region has the DNA TGTGCCAGCAGCAGAGGACTCTCCTACGAGCAGTACTTC.

V gene TRBV14 combines with J gene TRBJ2-2; D gene uncertain. This CDR3 region has 14 residues. Trimming shortened V by 3 bases and J by 4 bases, and 9 bases separated the two germline ends. CDR1 and CDR2 from the germline V gene are SGHDN and FVKESK. The CDR3 loop reads CASSQTGSTGELFF. In nucleotides, the CDR3 is TGTGCCAGCAGCCAGACTGGCAGCACCGGGGAGCTGTTTTTT. Full variable domain (remainder filled in from reference TRBV14 and TRBJ2-2): EAGVTQFPSHSVIEKGQTVTLRCDPISGHDNLYWYRRVMGKEIKFLLHFVKESKQDESGMPNNRFLAERTGGTYSTLKVQPAELEDSGVYFCASSQTGSTGELFFGEGSRLTVL.

This clone appeared once. The rearrangement uses TRBV1 and TRBJ1-1. TRBV1 is annotated as a pseudogene. The CDR3 has 14 amino acids. The CDR3 is CTSSQDTMNTEAFF. As DNA, the CDR3 is TGCACCAGCAGCCAAGACACGATGAACACTGAAGCTTTCTTT.

This chain links TRBV5-1 with TRBJ2-7, with TRBD1 matching over 11 bases. Trimming removed 4 bases from V and 4 bases from J; junction bases left unmatched: 7. The CDR3 is 15 residues long. Germline CDR1 is SGHRS and CDR2 is YFSETQ. The CDR3, as DNA: TGCGCCAGCAGCCTGGAAGGGACAGGGGGTTACGAGCAGTACTTC. Encoded protein: CASSLEGTGGYEQYF.

As regards this clone: Other DNA sequences from this sample encode an identical CDR3 as well. This chain joins TRBV9 and TRBJ2-1; 11 nucleotides match TRBD2. Germline V lookup: CDR1 SGDLS, CDR2 YYNGEE. This CDR3 has 15 amino acids. Trimming took 2 bases from V and 3 from J; bases not matched to a gene: 1. Written as DNA, the CDR3 is TGTGCCAGCAGCGTCCTAGCGGGGGGCTACAATGAGCAGTTCTTC. Its translation: CASSVLAGGYNEQFF.

The CDR3 region is CASSESLFESEQYF. In nucleotides, the CDR3 is TGCGCCAGCAGTGAGTCCCTTTTTGAGAGTGAGCAGTACTTC. This chain joins TRBV10-2 and TRBJ2-7; D unclear. CDR3 size: 14 residues. Germline V gives CDR1 WSHSY, CDR2 SAAADI. V shed 0 bases and J shed 7 bases, with 13 bases lying between them.

V is TRBV19 and J is TRBJ2-7; 9 bases agree with TRBD2. CDR3 size: 15 residues. Germline V lookup: CDR1 LNHDA, CDR2 SQIVND (reference sequence). V dropped 2 bases and J dropped 3; count of bases not matched to a gene: 5. Here the CDR3 reads CASSILAGSVYEQYF. Here the CDR3 DNA reads TGTGCCAGTAGTATACTAGCGGGATCCGTCTACGAGCAGTACTTC.

This chain joins TRBV2 and TRBJ1-5, with 8 bases lining up with TRBD1. Germline trimming cut 8 bases from V and 6 bases from J; bases unmatched to any gene: 9. Germline lookup yields CDR1 SNHLY and CDR2 FYNNEI. CDR3 length: 14 amino acids. The DNA for the CDR3 is TGTGCCAGCGACGATGGACAGGGCGGTCAGCCCCAGCATTTT. Its protein product is CASDDGQGGQPQHF. The whole variable domain, filled in from reference TRBV2 and TRBJ1-5, reads EPEVTQTPSHQVTQMGQEVILRCVPISNHLYFYWYRQILGQKVEFLVSFYNNEISEKSEIFDDQFSVERPDGSNFTLKIRSTKLEDSAMYFCASDDGQGGQPQHFGDGTRLSIL.

This sequence joins TRBV4-1 and TRBJ1-2, with TRBD1 as a possible D gene (5 bases). This CDR3 is built from 16 residues. Per the germline V gene, CDR1 is MGHRA and CDR2 is YSYEKL. Trimming took off 1 base at V and 8 bases at J, with 20 bases between the two ends. The CDR3 is CASSQGDQGWLGGYTF. CDR3 in DNA: TGCGCCAGCAGCCAAGGGGATCAGGGCTGGTTGGGAGGCTACACCTTC.

This chain joins TRBV4-3 and TRBJ2-1; the D is unclear. The CDR3 length is 14 residues. CDR1 is LGHNA, CDR2 YSLEER, per germline. Trimming cost V 4 bases and J 2 bases, with 9 bases left between them. CDR3 region: CASSRILAYNEQFF. The DNA for the CDR3 is TGCGCCAGCAGCCGTATCTTGGCCTACAATGAGCAGTTCTTC.